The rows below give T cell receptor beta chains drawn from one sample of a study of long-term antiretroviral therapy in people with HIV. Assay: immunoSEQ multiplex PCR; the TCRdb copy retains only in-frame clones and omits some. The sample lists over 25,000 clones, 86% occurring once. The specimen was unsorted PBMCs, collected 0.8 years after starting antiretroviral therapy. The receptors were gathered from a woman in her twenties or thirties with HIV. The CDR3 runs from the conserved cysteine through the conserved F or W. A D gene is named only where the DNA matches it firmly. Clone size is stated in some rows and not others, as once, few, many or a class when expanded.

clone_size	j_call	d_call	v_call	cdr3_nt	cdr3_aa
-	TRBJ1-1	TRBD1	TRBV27	TGTGCCAGCCTGGGGACAGGGGCTTCGAACACTGAAGCTTTCTTT	CASLGTGASNTEAFF
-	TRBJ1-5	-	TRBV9	TGTGCCAGCAGCGGGGCAGGGGCCTCTAATCAGCCCCAGCATTTT	CASSGAGASNQPQHF
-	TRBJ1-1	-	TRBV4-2	TGTGCCAGCAGCCAAGAAACGGCCGGACTGAACACTGAAGCTTTCTTT	CASSQETAGLNTEAFF
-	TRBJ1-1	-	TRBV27	TGTGCCAGCAGTTTATATGGGGTGGTTGATTCCCGGGGCACTGAAGCTTTCTTT	CASSLYGVVDSRGTEAFF
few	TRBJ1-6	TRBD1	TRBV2	TGTGCCAGCAGTGCCCGGACAGGCGCAAATTCACCCCTCCACTTT	CASSARTGANSPLHF
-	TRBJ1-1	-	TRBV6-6	TGTGCCAGCTCCAAGTGGCAGGGAGAAGCTTTCTTT	CASSKWQGEAFF
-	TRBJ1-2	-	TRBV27	TGTGCCAGCAGTCTAGGGGTTACTAACTATGGCTACACCTTC	CASSLGVTNYGYTF
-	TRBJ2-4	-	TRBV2	TGTGCCAGCAGCGAAACGGGGAACATTCAGTACTTC	CASSETGNIQYF
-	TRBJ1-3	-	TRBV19	TGTGCCAGTAGTATGGCTCAAGGGGCAGGTGCTGGAAACACCATATATTTT	CASSMAQGAGAGNTIYF
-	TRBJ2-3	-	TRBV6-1	TGTGCCAGCAGTGAAGCTGGGGGGTTTGGCACAGATACGCAGTATTTT	CASSEAGGFGTDTQYF
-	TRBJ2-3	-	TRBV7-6	TGTGCCCGCCCCCGGGTGTTGGCAGATACGCAGTATTTT	CARPRVLADTQYF
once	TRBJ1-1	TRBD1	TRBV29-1	TGCAGCGTCCGACAGGGTCTTGCTGAAGCTTTCTTT	CSVRQGLAEAFF
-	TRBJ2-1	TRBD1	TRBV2	TGTGCCAGCAGTCAGGGGACAGGGTTTGGCGATGAGCAGTTCTTC	CASSQGTGFGDEQFF
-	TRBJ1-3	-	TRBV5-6	TGTGCCAGCAGCTTGAGCGGCGGGTACACCATATATTTT	CASSLSGGYTIYF
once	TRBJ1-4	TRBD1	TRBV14	TGTGCCAGCAGCCAAGGACAGGGGAGAGTGGCTGGAAAACTGTTTTTT	CASSQGQGRVAGKLFF
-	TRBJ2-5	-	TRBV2	TGTGCCAGCAGGAGGGACGAAGAGACCCAGTACTTC	CASRRDEETQYF
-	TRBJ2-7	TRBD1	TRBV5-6	TGTGCCAGCAGCTTTCCAGGGGGTATGTACGAGCAGTACTTC	CASSFPGGMYEQYF
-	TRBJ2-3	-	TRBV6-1	TGTGCCAGCAGTGAAGCGCCAGATTCCCCAACAGATACGCAGTATTTT	CASSEAPDSPTDTQYF
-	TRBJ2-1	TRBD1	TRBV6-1	TGTGCCAGCAGTGACCCAGGGGGCGGCGATGAGCAGTTCTTC	CASSDPGGGDEQFF
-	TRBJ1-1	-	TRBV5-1	TGCGCCAGCAGCTTGGTGAGACAGAAGAACACTGAAGCTTTCTTT	CASSLVRQKNTEAFF
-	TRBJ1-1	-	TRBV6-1	TGTGCCAGCAGCTACCCCCATCAGGACACTGAAGCTTTCTTT	CASSYPHQDTEAFF
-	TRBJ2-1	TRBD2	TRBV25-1	TGTGCCAGCAGTGAAGGCGGGGGGGCTCCCAATGAGCAGTTCTTC	CASSEGGGAPNEQFF
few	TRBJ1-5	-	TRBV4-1	TGCGCCAGCAGCCGGACTATTGGTCAGCCCCAGCATTTT	CASSRTIGQPQHF
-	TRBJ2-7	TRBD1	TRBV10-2	TGCGCCAGCAGACTAACCGGGACAGGGGGCGAGCACTACGAGCAGTACTTC	CASRLTGTGGEHYEQYF
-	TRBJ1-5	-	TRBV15	TGTGCCACCAGCAGAGACAATCAGCCCCAGCATTTT	CATSRDNQPQHF
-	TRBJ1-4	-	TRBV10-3	TGTGCCATCAGAGACGGGACCCAGGGCGAAAAACTGTTTTTT	CAIRDGTQGEKLFF
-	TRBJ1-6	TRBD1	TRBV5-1	TGCGCCAGCAGCTCATCCCAAGGGACAGGGAGAATTTCACCCCTCCACTTT	CASSSSQGTGRISPLHF
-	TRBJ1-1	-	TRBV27	TGTGCCAGCATCTCAGGTGATGCGGTGAACACTGAAGCTTTCTTT	CASISGDAVNTEAFF
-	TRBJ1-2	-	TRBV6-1	TGTGCCAGCAGTGAAGAGAGAGCAGTAGGGGATAACTATGGCTACACCTTC	CASSEERAVGDNYGYTF
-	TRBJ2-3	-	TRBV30	TGTGCCTGGAGTTCTGGCCTAAGCACAGATACGCAGTATTTT	CAWSSGLSTDTQYF
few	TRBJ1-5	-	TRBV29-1	TGCAGCGCCGGCCAGGGGAGCAATCAGCCCCAGCATTTT	CSAGQGSNQPQHF
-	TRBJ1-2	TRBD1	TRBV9	TGTGCCAGCAGCGCCAGCGCAGGGGGTAATGGCTACACCTTC	CASSASAGGNGYTF
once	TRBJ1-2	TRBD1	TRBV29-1	TGCAGCGTTGAAGGGGGACAGGGAGATGGCTACACCTTC	CSVEGGQGDGYTF
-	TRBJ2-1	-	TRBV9	TGTGCCAGCAGCCCAGGAGGGGGCGGAGTTGGCAATGAGCAGTTCTTC	CASSPGGGGVGNEQFF
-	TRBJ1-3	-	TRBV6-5	TGTGCCAGCAGTTACGGCAGTTTTGACACCATATATTTT	CASSYGSFDTIYF